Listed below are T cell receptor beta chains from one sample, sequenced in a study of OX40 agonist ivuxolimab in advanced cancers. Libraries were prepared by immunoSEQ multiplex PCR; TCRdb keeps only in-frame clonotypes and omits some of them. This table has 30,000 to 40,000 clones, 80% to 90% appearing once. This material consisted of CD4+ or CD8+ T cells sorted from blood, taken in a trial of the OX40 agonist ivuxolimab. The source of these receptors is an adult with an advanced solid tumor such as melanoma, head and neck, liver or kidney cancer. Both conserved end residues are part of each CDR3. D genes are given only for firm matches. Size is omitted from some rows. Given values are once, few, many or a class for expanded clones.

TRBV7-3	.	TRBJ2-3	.	TGTGCCAGCAGCTTAACCGGGGGTGGGACAGATACGCAGTATTTT	CASSLTGGGTDTQYF
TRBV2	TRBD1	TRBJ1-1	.	TGTGCCACGGGGACAGCCGCTGAAGCTTTCTTT	CATGTAAEAFF
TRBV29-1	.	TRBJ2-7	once	TGCAGCGTTGGGGACTTATACGAGCAGTACTTC	CSVGDLYEQYF
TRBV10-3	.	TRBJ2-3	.	TGTGCCATCATGAAGGACTATACGCAGTATTTT	CAIMKDYTQYF
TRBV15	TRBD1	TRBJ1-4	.	TGTGCCACCAGCAGCGACGCAGGGGGGTTGGATGAAAAACTGTTTTTT	CATSSDAGGLDEKLFF
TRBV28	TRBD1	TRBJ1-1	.	TGTGCCAGCTTATCTACAGGGGACACTGAAGCTTTCTTT	CASLSTGDTEAFF
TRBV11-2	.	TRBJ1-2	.	TGTGCCAGCATGCACTTCGACCCTCGACCCTATGGCTACACCTTC	CASMHFDPRPYGYTF
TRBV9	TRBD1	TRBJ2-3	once	TGTGCCAGCAGCCTCCAATCGACAGGGGGCAGGGATACGCAGTATTTT	CASSLQSTGGRDTQYF
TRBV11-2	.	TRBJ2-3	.	TGTGCCAGCAGCTTATGGGGGGGCCGTGGTGCAGATACGCAGTATTTT	CASSLWGGRGADTQYF
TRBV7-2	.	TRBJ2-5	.	TGTGCCAGCACCACCACGGGGTGGGCCCAGTACTTC	CASTTTGWAQYF
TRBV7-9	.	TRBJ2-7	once	TGTGCCAGCAGCTCAATTAGACAGGTCGAGCAGTACTTC	CASSSIRQVEQYF
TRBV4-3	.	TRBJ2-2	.	TGCGCCAGCAGCCAAGATCGGCAGAGCAACACCGGGGAGCTGTTTTTT	CASSQDRQSNTGELFF
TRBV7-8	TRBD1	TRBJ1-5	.	TGTGCCAGCAGCCCCAAGGGACAGGAGAATTATAGCAATCAGCCCCAGCATTTT	CASSPKGQENYSNQPQHF
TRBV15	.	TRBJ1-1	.	TGTGCCACCAGAGGGGACCTCCCTAAGGCTTTCTTT	CATRGDLPKAFF
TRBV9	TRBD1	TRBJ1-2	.	TGTGCCAGCAGCGTAGAAGCAGGGGGCGCAGAGAACTATGGCTACACCTTC	CASSVEAGGAENYGYTF
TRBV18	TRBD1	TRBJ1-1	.	TGTGCCAGCTCCCCTGAACAGGGGCCGTCTTTCTTT	CASSPEQGPSFF
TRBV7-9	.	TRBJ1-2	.	TGTGCCAGCAGCCCCGGGGGTGGGTATGGCTACACCTTC	CASSPGGGYGYTF
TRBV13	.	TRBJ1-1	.	TGTGCCAGCAGTCGCGGGAACACTGAAGCTTTCTTT	CASSRGNTEAFF
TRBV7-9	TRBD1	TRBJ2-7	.	TGTGCCAGCAGCGAGACAGGGGGTTCCTACGAGCAGTACTTC	CASSETGGSYEQYF
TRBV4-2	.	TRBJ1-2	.	TGTGCCAGCAGCCAAACGATCTCTGGGGACTATGGCTACACCTTC	CASSQTISGDYGYTF
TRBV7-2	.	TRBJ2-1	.	TGTGCCAGCAGTTCGTACGTCAATGAGCAGTTCTTC	CASSSYVNEQFF
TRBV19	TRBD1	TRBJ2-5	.	TGTGCCAGTAGCCCCTGGACAGGGGGGCAAGAGACCCAGTACTTC	CASSPWTGGQETQYF
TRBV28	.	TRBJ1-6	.	TGTGCCAGCAGTCCCACGGGGAATTCACCCCTCCACTTT	CASSPTGNSPLHF
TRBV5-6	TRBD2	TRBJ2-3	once	TGTGCCAGCAGCCCTTCAAGGTCTAGCGGGGGGCTGTCTGATACGCAGTATTTT	CASSPSRSSGGLSDTQYF
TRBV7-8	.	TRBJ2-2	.	TGTGCCAGCAGCTTAGGGGCCGGGGAGCTGTTTTTT	CASSLGAGELFF
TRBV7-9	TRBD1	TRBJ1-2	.	TGTGCCAGCAACGGGGTTCCCGGGACAGGGGGCGCGTGGCTTGGCTACACCTTC	CASNGVPGTGGAWLGYTF
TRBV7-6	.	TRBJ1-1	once	TGTGCCAGCAGCCCACAGACAGGATCCACTGAAGCTTTCTTT	CASSPQTGSTEAFF
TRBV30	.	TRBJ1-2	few	TGTGCCGCCCTGATGGGGGCATACTATGGCTACACCTTC	CAALMGAYYGYTF
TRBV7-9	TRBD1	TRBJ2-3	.	TGTGCCAGCAGCTTAGGACAGGGAACAGATACGCAGTATTTT	CASSLGQGTDTQYF
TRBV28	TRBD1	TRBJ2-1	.	TGTGCCAGCAGTTTAGATGGGACAGGGGGAAATGAGCAGTTCTTC	CASSLDGTGGNEQFF
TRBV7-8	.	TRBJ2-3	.	TGTGCCAGCAGCCCCGTTGCGTTAGAGAGCACAGATACGCAGTATTTT	CASSPVALESTDTQYF
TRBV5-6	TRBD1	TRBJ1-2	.	TGTGCCAGCAGCCATAGTCCCGGGACAGGGGGTGGAAGAAATGGCTACACCTTC	CASSHSPGTGGGRNGYTF
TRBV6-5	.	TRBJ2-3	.	TGTGCCAGCAGTTACTCGGGCAGCCAGAGCGATACGCAGTATTTT	CASSYSGSQSDTQYF
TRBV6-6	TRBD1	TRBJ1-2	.	TGTGCCAGCAGTTACTCCGGACAGGTCCACGGCTACACCTTC	CASSYSGQVHGYTF
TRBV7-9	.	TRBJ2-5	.	TGTGCCAGCAGTCAGTCTGGGGCCTCGGAAGAGACCCAGTACTTC	CASSQSGASEETQYF
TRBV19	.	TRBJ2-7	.	TGTGCCAGTAGTATAGGAGTCAGGGAGTACGAGCAGTACTTC	CASSIGVREYEQYF
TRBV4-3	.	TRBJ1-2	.	TGCGCCAGCAGCCCGGACGGAACGCCAGGCTACACCTTC	CASSPDGTPGYTF
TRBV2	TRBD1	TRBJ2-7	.	TGTGCCAGCAGGGAGGACAGGGGTTCCTCCTACGAGCAGTACTTC	CASREDRGSSYEQYF
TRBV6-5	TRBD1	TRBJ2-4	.	TGTGCCAGCAGAGAGGCAGGGGGCGGAAACATTCAGTACTTC	CASREAGGGNIQYF
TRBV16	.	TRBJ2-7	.	TGTGCCAGCAGCCTCCCCGACGGGGGGCGCGGGGGCGAGCAGTACTTC	CASSLPDGGRGGEQYF
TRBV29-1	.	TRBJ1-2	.	TGCAGCGTTGAAGGGACGTGGAACGGCTACACCTTC	CSVEGTWNGYTF
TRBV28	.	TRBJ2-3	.	TGTGCCAGCAGTTTGGGCTCAGATACGCAGTATTTT	CASSLGSDTQYF
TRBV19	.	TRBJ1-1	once	TGTGCCAGTAGTAAATCCCGGGGCGGGGTGAACACTGAAGCTTTCTTT	CASSKSRGGVNTEAFF
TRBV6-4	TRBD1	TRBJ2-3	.	TGTGCCAGCAGTACCGACAGGGGGGCAGATACGCAGTATTTT	CASSTDRGADTQYF
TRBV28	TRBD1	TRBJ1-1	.	TGTGCTCACCGCGGCCTACCCGGACAGGGGGGGAACACTGAAGCTTTCTTT	CAHRGLPGQGGNTEAFF